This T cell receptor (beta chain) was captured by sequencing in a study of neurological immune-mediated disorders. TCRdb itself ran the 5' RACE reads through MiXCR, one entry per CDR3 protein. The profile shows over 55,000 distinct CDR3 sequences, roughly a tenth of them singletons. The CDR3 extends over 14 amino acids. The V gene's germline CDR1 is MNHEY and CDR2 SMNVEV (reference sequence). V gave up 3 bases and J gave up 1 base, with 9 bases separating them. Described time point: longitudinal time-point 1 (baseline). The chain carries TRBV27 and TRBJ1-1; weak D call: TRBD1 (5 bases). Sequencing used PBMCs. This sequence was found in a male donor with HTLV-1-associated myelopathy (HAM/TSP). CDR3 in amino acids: CASSLWGENTEAFF. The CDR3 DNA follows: TGTGCCAGCAGTTTGTGGGGGGAGAACACTGAAGCTTTCTTT.